Described below is a single T cell receptor beta chain sequence and its context. Via MiXCR, TCRdb re-called the RT-PCR reads, giving one row per CDR3 protein. The sample lists 650,000 to 800,000 distinct CDR3 sequences; 14% were seen once. This TCR came from a female donor in good health, serving as a healthy control. The sequencing input was memory CD4+ T cells from blood.

The CDR3 loop reads CASSLDSGTTEQFF. The CDR3 nucleotides read TGTGCCAGCAGCTTAGACTCCGGGACTACTGAGCAGTTCTTC. The V call is TRBV11-3, the J call TRBJ2-1; 7 bases match TRBD2. V was pared by 0 bases and J by 9 bases, with 5 bases of the junction left unmatched. The CDR3 has 14 amino acids. Germline loops: CDR1 SGHNT, CDR2 YENEEA. Together with reference TRBV11-3 and TRBJ2-1, the CDR3 gives the full variable domain: EAGVVQSPRYKIIEKKQPVAFWCNPISGHNTLYWYLQNLGQGPELLIRYENEEAVDDSQLPKDRFSAERLKGVDSTLKIQPAELGDSAVYLCASSLDSGTTEQFFGPGTRLTVL.